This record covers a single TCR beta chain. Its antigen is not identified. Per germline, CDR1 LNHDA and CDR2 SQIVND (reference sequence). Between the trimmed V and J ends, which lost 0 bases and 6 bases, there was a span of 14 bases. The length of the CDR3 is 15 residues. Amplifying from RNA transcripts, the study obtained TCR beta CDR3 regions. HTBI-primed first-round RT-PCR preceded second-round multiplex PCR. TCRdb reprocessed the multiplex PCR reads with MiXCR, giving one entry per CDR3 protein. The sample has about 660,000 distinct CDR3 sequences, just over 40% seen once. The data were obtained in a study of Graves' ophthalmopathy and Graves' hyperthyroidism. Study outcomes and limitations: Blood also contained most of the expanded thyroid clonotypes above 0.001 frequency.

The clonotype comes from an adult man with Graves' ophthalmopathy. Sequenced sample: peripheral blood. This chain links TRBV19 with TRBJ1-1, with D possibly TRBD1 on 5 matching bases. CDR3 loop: CASSIDSRGSPEAFF. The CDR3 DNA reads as TGTGCCAGTAGTATAGATTCAAGGGGATCACCTGAAGCTTTCTTT.